A selection of T cell receptor beta chains follows, all from one sample in a study of CD8+CD57+ T cells in acquired aplastic anemia. TCRdb fed the reads into MiXCR, producing one record per CDR3 protein. The table has under 200,000 distinct CDR3 sequences, more than 40% seen once. The sequencing sample was made of sorted CD4+, CD8+, or CD8+CD57+ T cells (not recorded which) from PBMCs. The receptors come from a human donor with aplastic anemia. CDR3s include the opening cysteine and the closing phenylalanine or tryptophan. A D gene is named only where the DNA matches it firmly. Expanded clones are given a class, and other clones once, few, many or no size at all.

V	J	D	size	CDR3	DNA
TRBV15	TRBJ2-2	TRBD2	-	CATSTPWGGGVTGELFF	TGTGCCACCAGCACACCCTGGGGGGGGGGGGTCACCGGGGAGCTGTTTTTT
TRBV15	TRBJ2-7	-	-	CAASSVGYEQYF	TGTGCCGCCAGCAGCGTCGGATACGAGCAGTACTTC
TRBV5-1	TRBJ2-5	-	many	CASSLGGRGGETQYF	TGCGCCAGCAGCTTGGGTGGAAGAGGAGGAGAGACCCAGTACTTC
TRBV29-1	TRBJ2-7	-	many	CSAIVMVEQYF	TGCAGCGCCATAGTGATGGTCGAGCAGTACTTC
TRBV4-3	TRBJ2-1	-	few	CASSQDRSCGHNEQFF	TGCGCCAGCAGCCAGGATAGGAGTTGCGGCCACAATGAGCAGTTCTTC
TRBV30	TRBJ2-3	TRBD2	-	CAWSALAGTDTQYF	TGTGCCTGGAGTGCGCTAGCGGGAACAGATACGCAGTATTTT
TRBV7-9	TRBJ2-7	-	many	CASSLGNREQYF	TGTGCCAGCAGCTTAGGGAACCGCGAGCAGTACTTC
TRBV2	TRBJ1-4	-	-	CASRGQGVSNEKLFF	TGTGCCAGCAGGGGGCAGGGCGTGTCAAATGAAAAACTGTTTTTT
TRBV7-2	TRBJ2-7	TRBD2	-	CASSQSSGVAEQYF	TGTGCCAGCAGCCAGTCGAGCGGGGTAGCCGAGCAGTACTTC
TRBV12-3/TRBV12-4	TRBJ2-1	-	many	CASRSAYEQFF	TGTGCCAGCAGGAGCGCCTATGAGCAGTTCTTC
TRBV5-4	TRBJ2-5	TRBD2	-	CASSLGLESQYF	TGTGCCAGCAGCTTAGGACTAGAATCCCAGTACTTC
TRBV24-1	TRBJ2-1	TRBD2	-	CATSDPRTSGNSYNEQFF	TGTGCCACCAGTGACCCGAGGACTAGCGGGAACTCCTACAATGAGCAGTTCTTC
TRBV2	TRBJ1-2	-	-	CASGSSTERGYTF	TGTGCCAGTGGCAGCTCGACAGAACGGGGCTACACCTTC
TRBV20-1	TRBJ2-7	TRBD2	few	CSASSSGTYEQYF	TGCAGTGCTAGTTCTAGCGGGACCTACGAGCAGTACTTC
TRBV9	TRBJ1-2	TRBD1	many	CASSGQGAGYGYTF	TGTGCCAGCAGCGGTCAGGGGGCCGGCTATGGCTACACCTTC
TRBV19	TRBJ2-3	-	many	CASSSPRDILSSTDTQYF	TGTGCCAGTAGTTCACCCCGGGACATACTATCTAGCACAGATACGCAGTATTTT
TRBV19	TRBJ2-7	-	few	CASRPPSTYEQYF	TGTGCCAGTAGACCCCCCTCTACCTACGAGCAGTACTTC
TRBV7-9	TRBJ2-6	-	-	CASSLRGEGSGANVLTF	TGTGCCAGCAGCTTAAGGGGGGAGGGATCAGGGGCCAACGTCCTGACTTTC
TRBV27	TRBJ1-2	-	few	CASSLGKAGYGYTF	TGTGCCAGCAGTTTAGGGAAAGCGGGCTATGGCTACACCTTC
TRBV19	TRBJ2-7	TRBD1	many	CASRPQLGTGVHEQYF	TGTGCCAGTAGACCGCAGCTTGGGACAGGGGTCCACGAGCAGTACTTC